This T cell receptor (beta chain) was found in a study of T cells in Graves' hyperthyroidism and ophthalmopathy. As regards this clonotype: The antigen remains unidentified.

Ophthalmopathy cases met thresholds of Clinical Activity Score at least 3, NOSPECS grade at least 4 and duration under 3 months. On the basis of clinical symptoms, serum thyroxine and TRAb, thyroid ultrasound and orbital computed tomography, diagnoses were made. There were TCR beta CDR3 regions amplified from RNA transcripts. Primed by the HTBI set, a first-round RT-PCR was run on the TCR CDR3. In TCRdb, the multiplex PCR reads were re-called with MiXCR into one record per CDR3 protein. The data contain roughly 640,000 distinct CDR3 sequences, approximately 15% of them singletons. V shed 5 bases and J 9 bases; nucleotides not matched to a gene: 9. Germline V gene lookup returns CDR1 MDHEN and CDR2 SYDVKM. The CDR3 contains 14 residues. Notes on the study in general: It was a median 6.5 months before onset that the model predicted ophthalmopathy.

The receptor was isolated from a woman aged 40-49 years with Graves' ophthalmopathy. The sequenced sample consisted of blood. The V gene is TRBV28, the J gene TRBJ2-7, with TRBD2 identical over 11 bases. The CDR3 DNA follows: TGTGCCAGCAGTCGACTAGCGGGATCAAGGGGGCAGTACTTC. Protein product: CASSRLAGSRGQYF. Looking up the rest from reference TRBV28 and TRBJ2-7 gives the full variable domain: DVKVTQSSRYLVKRTGEKVFLECVQDMDHENMFWYRQDPGLGLRLIYFSYDVKMKEKGDIPEGYSVSREKKERFSLILESASTNQTSMYLCASSRLAGSRGQYFGPGTRLTVT.